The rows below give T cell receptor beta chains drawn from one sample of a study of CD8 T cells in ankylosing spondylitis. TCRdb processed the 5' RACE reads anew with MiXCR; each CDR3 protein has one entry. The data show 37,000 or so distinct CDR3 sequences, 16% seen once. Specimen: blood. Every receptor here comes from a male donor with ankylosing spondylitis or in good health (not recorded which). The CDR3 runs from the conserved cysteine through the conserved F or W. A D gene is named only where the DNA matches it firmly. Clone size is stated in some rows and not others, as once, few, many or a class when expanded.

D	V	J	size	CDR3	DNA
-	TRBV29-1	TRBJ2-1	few	CSGSGSPRSYEQFF	TGCAGCGGCTCCGGGTCCCCCCGTTCCTATGAGCAGTTCTTC
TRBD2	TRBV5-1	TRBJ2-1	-	CASSAGTSGSSYNEQFF	TGCGCCAGCAGCGCCGGGACTAGCGGAAGCTCCTACAATGAGCAGTTCTTC
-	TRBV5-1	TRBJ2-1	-	CASSFSGSYNEQFF	TGCGCCAGCAGCTTTAGCGGCTCCTACAATGAGCAGTTCTTC
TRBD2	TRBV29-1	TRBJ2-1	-	CRSGKGYNEQFF	TGCAGGAGCGGGAAGGGTTACAATGAGCAGTTCTTC
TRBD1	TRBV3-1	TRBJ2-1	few	CASSQAGGRGSYNEQFF	TGTGCCAGCAGCCAAGCAGGGGGCCGTGGCTCCTACAATGAGCAGTTCTTC
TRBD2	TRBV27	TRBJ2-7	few	CASRTLGGSTYEQYF	TGTGCCAGCAGAACGCTGGGCGGGAGTACCTACGAGCAGTACTTC
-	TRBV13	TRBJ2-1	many	CASSLGAGDNEQFF	TGTGCCAGCAGCTTAGGGGCAGGGGACAATGAGCAGTTCTTC
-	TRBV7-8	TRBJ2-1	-	CASSLVQGRNEQFF	TGTGCCAGCAGCTTAGTTCAGGGGCGCAATGAGCAGTTCTTC
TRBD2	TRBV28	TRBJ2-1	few	CASSLPAGTSNNEQFF	TGTGCCAGCAGTTTACCGGCCGGGACTAGCAACAATGAGCAGTTCTTC
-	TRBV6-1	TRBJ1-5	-	CASSEIGAGQPQHF	TGTGCCAGCAGTGAAATAGGGGCCGGTCAGCCCCAGCATTTT
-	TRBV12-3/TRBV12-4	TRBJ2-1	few	CASKGYNEQFF	TGTGCCAGCAAAGGTTACAATGAGCAGTTCTTC
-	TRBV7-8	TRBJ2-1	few	CASSLLTSDNEQFF	TGTGCCAGCAGCTTACTAACTTCCGACAATGAGCAGTTCTTC
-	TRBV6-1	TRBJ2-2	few	CASKQVQNTGELFF	TGTGCCAGCAAACAGGTCCAGAACACCGGGGAGCTGTTTTTT
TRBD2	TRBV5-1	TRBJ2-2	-	CASSLLAGESGELFF	TGCGCCAGCAGCTTACTAGCGGGGGAATCCGGGGAGCTGTTTTTT
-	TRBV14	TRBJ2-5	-	CASSQARGAETQYF	TGTGCCAGCAGCCAAGCCCGGGGGGCAGAGACCCAGTACTTC
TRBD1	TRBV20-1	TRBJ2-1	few	CSATGGPNNEQFF	TGCAGTGCGACAGGGGGCCCCAACAATGAGCAGTTCTTC
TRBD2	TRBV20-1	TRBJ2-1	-	CSGGGNEQFF	TGCAGCGGGGGGGGCAATGAGCAGTTCTTC
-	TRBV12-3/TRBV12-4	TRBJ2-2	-	CASSLAYTGELFF	TGTGCCAGCAGTTTAGCCTACACCGGGGAGCTGTTTTTT
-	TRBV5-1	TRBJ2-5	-	CASSLGVGTEETQYF	TGCGCCAGCAGCTTGGGGGTTGGGACCGAAGAGACCCAGTACTTC
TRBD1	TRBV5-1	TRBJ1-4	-	CASSLPDRGREKLFF	TGCGCCAGCAGCTTGCCCGACAGGGGGCGGGAAAAACTGTTTTTT
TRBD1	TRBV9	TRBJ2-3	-	CASSVGTGTTDTQYF	TGTGCCAGCAGCGTAGGGACAGGGACTACAGATACGCAGTATTTT
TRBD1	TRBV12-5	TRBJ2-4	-	CASGLSQGSVDIQYF	TGTGCTAGTGGTTTGTCACAGGGGAGTGTAGACATTCAGTACTTC
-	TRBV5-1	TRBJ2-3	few	CASSRNPDTQYF	TGCGCCAGCAGCCGAAACCCAGATACGCAGTATTTT
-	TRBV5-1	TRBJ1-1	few	CASSGGSNTEAFF	TGCGCCAGCAGCGGAGGATCGAACACTGAAGCTTTCTTT
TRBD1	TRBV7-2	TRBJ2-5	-	CASSPPGQGRTQYF	TGTGCCAGCAGCCCGCCGGGACAGGGTCGGACCCAGTACTTC
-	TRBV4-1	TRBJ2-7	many	CASSQGMRGSYEQYF	TGCGCCAGCAGCCAAGGGATGCGGGGCTCCTACGAGCAGTACTTC
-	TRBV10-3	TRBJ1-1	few	CAILGNLNTEAFF	TGTGCCATCCTGGGGAATCTGAACACTGAAGCTTTCTTT
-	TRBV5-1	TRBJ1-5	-	CASSPGPDQPQHF	TGCGCCAGCAGCCCGGGACCGGATCAGCCCCAGCATTTT
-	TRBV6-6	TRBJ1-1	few	CASSSVLSTEAFF	TGTGCCAGCAGTTCAGTGTTAAGCACTGAAGCTTTCTTT
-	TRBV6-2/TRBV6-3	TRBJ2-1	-	CASSWAGRPYNEQFF	TGTGCCAGCAGTTGGGCAGGGCGCCCCTACAATGAGCAGTTCTTC
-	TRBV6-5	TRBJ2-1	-	CASSYGGANNEQFF	TGTGCCAGCAGTTACGGGGGGGCAAACAATGAGCAGTTCTTC
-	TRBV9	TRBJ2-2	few	CASSVVGGNTGELFF	TGTGCCAGCAGCGTAGTGGGCGGCAACACCGGGGAGCTGTTTTTT
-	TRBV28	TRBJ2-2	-	CASTPGTTNTGELFF	TGTGCCAGCACCCCCGGGACCACGAACACCGGGGAGCTGTTTTTT
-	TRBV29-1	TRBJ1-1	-	CSVATGTQTEAFF	TGCAGCGTTGCAACAGGGACCCAGACTGAAGCTTTCTTT
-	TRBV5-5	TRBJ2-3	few	CASSLRVDTQYF	TGTGCCAGCAGCTTGAGGGTTGATACGCAGTATTTT
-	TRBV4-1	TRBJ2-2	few	CASSQGGGRGAYTGELFF	TGCGCCAGCAGCCAAGGGGGAGGTCGTGGGGCTTACACCGGGGAGCTGTTTTTT
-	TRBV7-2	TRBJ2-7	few	CASSPGRVSYEQYF	TGTGCCAGCAGCCCCGGCCGGGTCTCCTACGAGCAGTACTTC
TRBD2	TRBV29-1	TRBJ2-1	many	CSVQTSGSSGEQFF	TGCAGCGTCCAGACTAGCGGGAGTTCGGGTGAGCAGTTCTTC
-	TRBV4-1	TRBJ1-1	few	CASSLRGDTEAFF	TGCGCCAGCAGCCTCAGAGGGGACACTGAAGCTTTCTTT
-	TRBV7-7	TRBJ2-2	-	CASSKRAGLNTGELFF	TGTGCCAGCAGCAAACGGGCGGGGTTGAACACCGGGGAGCTGTTTTTT
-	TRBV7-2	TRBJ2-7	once	CASSLFGGGSGEQYF	TGTGCCAGCAGCTTATTTGGAGGGGGAAGTGGAGAGCAGTACTTC
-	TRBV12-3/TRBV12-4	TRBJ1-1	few	CASSFTRKGAEAFF	TGTGCCAGCAGTTTTACCCGAAAAGGGGCTGAAGCTTTCTTT
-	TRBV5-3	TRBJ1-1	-	CARSPRDKGNTEAFF	TGTGCCAGAAGCCCCAGGGACAAGGGTAACACTGAAGCTTTCTTT